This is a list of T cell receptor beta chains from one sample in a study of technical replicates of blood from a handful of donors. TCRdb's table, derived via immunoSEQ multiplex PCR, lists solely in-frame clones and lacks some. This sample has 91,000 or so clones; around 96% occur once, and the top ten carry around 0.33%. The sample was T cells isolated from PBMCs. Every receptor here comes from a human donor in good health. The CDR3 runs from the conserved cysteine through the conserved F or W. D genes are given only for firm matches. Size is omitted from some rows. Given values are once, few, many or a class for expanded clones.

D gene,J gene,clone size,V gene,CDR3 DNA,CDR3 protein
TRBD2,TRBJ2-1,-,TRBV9,TGTGCCAGCAGCGCTAGCGGGAGGGATTTCAATGAGCAGTTCTTC,CASSASGRDFNEQFF
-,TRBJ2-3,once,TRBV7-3,TGTGCCAGCAGCTCCTCTGGGAGCCGGAGCACAGATACGCAGTATTTT,CASSSSGSRSTDTQYF
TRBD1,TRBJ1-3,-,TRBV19,TGTGCCAGTAGTCCCCAAGGACAGGGGGCTGGAAACACCATATATTTT,CASSPQGQGAGNTIYF
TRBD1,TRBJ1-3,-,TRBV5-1,TGCGCCAGCAGCCCAAGACAGGGGGTAAATGGAAACACCATATATTTT,CASSPRQGVNGNTIYF
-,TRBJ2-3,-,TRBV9,TGTGCCAGCAGCGTTACGGCTAGCGAATTCACAGATACGCAGTATTTT,CASSVTASEFTDTQYF
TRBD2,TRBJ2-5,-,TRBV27,TGTGCCAGCAGACATCTAGCGGGAGAGGAGACCCAGTACTTC,CASRHLAGEETQYF
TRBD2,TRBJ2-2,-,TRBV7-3,TGTGCCAGCAGCTTAAGTCTAGCGGGTTACACCGGGGAGCTGTTTTTT,CASSLSLAGYTGELFF
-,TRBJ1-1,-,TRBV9,TGTGCCAGCAGCGCCGAGCGGGGGGGGGTCAACACTGAAGCTTTCTTT,CASSAERGGVNTEAFF
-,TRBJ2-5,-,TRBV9,TGTGCCAGCAGCGTCACCCGGGACACTCACCAAGAGACCCAGTACTTC,CASSVTRDTHQETQYF
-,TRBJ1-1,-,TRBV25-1,TGTGCCAGCAGTGAATACAGGGTTGGCACTGAAGCTTTCTTT,CASSEYRVGTEAFF
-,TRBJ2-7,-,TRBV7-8,TGTGCCAGCAGCTTAGAGGGGCAGTACTACGAGCAGTACTTC,CASSLEGQYYEQYF
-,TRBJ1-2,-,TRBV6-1,TGTGCCAGCAGTGAAGAGACAGGTCATGGCTACACCTTC,CASSEETGHGYTF
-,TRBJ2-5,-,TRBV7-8,TGTGCCAGCAGCTTCGGTGTACAGACCCAAGAGACCCAGTACTTC,CASSFGVQTQETQYF
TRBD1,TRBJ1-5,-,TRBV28,TGTGCCAGCAGCCCCGCGGACAGGGCTCAGCCCCAGCATTTT,CASSPADRAQPQHF
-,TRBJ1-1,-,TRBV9,TGTGCCAGCAGCGGGGGCCCCCAGGTTAGGAACGAAGCTTTCTTT,CASSGGPQVRNEAFF
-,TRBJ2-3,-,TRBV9,TGTGCCAGCAGCGGAGATCACACAGATACGCAGTATTTT,CASSGDHTDTQYF
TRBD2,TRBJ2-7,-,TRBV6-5,TGTGCCATTAAAATAGCGGGAGATGCCTACGAGCAGTACTTC,CAIKIAGDAYEQYF
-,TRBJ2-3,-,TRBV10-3,TGTGCCATCAGTGACAAGGCTAGCGGAGGGGGGACAGATACGCAGTATTTT,CAISDKASGGGTDTQYF
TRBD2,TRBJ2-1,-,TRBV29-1,TGCAGCGTTCCGGGGGGGGGTGAGCAGTTCTTC,CSVPGGGEQFF
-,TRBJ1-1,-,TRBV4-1,TGCGCCAGCAGCCAAGTAGTGAGGGGGTCGGTTGAAGCTTTCTTT,CASSQVVRGSVEAFF
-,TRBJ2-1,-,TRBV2,TGTGCCAGCAGTGAAGAGAGTCTTCGCGAGCAGTTCTTC,CASSEESLREQFF
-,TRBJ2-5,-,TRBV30,TGTGCCTGGACTGGGCCCAGGGAGACCCAGTACTTC,CAWTGPRETQYF
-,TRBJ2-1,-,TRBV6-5,TGTGCCAGCACCGGGTCCCAGGGTAATGAGCAGTTCTTC,CASTGSQGNEQFF
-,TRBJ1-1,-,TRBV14,TGTGCCAGCAGCCGGGGGGAGAGGTTCACTGAAGCTTTCTTT,CASSRGERFTEAFF
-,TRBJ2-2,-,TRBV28,TGTGCCAGCACCTTGGGGGGGAACACCGGGGAGCTGTTTTTT,CASTLGGNTGELFF
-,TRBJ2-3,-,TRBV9,TGTGCCAGCAGCCCCGGACAGACTAGCACAGATACGCAGTATTTT,CASSPGQTSTDTQYF
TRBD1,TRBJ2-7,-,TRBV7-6,TGTGCCAGCAGCTTAGTCGGTGACAGGGGTTACGAGCAGTACTTC,CASSLVGDRGYEQYF
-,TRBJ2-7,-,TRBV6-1,TGTGCCAGCAGTGATACGGGATTATCCTACGAGCAGTACTTC,CASSDTGLSYEQYF
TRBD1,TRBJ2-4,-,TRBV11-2,TGTGCCAGCAGCCAGGGACAGATACTAGGGTTAGCCAAAAACATTCAGTACTTC,CASSQGQILGLAKNIQYF
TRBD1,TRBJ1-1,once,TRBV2,TGTGCCAGCGGGGCAGGGGGAATCACTGAAGCTTTCTTT,CASGAGGITEAFF
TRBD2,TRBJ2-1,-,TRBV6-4,TGTGCCAGCAGTGTAGCGGGAGTCAGCAATGAGCAGTTCTTC,CASSVAGVSNEQFF
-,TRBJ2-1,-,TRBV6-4,TGTGCCAGCAGCCCTAGCGATGAGCAGTTCTTC,CASSPSDEQFF
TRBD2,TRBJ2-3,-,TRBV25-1,TGTGCCAGCAGTGAACTAGCGGGAGGCACAGATACGCAGTATTTT,CASSELAGGTDTQYF
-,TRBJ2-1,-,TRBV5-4,TGTGCCAGCAGCATGGGACTCGCCTACGATATCAATGAGCAGTTCTTC,CASSMGLAYDINEQFF
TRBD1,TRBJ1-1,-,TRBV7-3,TGTGCCAGCAGCAGACAGGGGACGAACACTGAAGCTTTCTTT,CASSRQGTNTEAFF
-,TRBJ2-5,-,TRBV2,TGTGCCAGCAGTGAAGGATTGGGCCTAGCGCCCGGTGAGACCCAGTACTTC,CASSEGLGLAPGETQYF
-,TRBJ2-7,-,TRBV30,TGTGCCTGGAGTTTCCTCCTAACAGGCGAAGAAGGGCACGAGCAGTACTTC,CAWSFLLTGEEGHEQYF
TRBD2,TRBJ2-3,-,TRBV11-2,TGTGCCAGCAGCCCGACAGTCGTACTAGCGGGAGGGACAGATACGCAGTATTTT,CASSPTVVLAGGTDTQYF
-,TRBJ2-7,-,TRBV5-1,TGCGCCAGCAGCACCAACGACAACTACGAGCAGTACTTC,CASSTNDNYEQYF
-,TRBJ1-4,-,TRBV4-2,TGTGCCAGCAGCCAGGATGCGGGTTACGAAAAACTGTTTTTT,CASSQDAGYEKLFF
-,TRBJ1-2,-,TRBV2,TGTGCCAGCAGTGAAGCCAGGGTTGGCTACACCTTC,CASSEARVGYTF
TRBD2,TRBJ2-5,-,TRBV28,TGTGCCAGCAGTTTAGGGACTAGCGGGGCGGAGACCCAGTACTTC,CASSLGTSGAETQYF
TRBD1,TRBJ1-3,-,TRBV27,TGTGCCAGCAGTACCCGGGCAGGGGGTCATGGAAACACCATATATTTT,CASSTRAGGHGNTIYF
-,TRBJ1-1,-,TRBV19,TGTGCCAGTAGTAGACAGAGTCCTGAAGCTTTCTTT,CASSRQSPEAFF
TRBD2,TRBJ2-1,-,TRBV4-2,TGTGCCAGCAGCCAAGATGGGGCAGGGCGGGGGACTAGTATGGTCTTC,CASSQDGAGRGTSMVF
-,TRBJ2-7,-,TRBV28,TGTGCCAGCAGTTTATACTTGGGCTCTGGCGAGCAGTACTTC,CASSLYLGSGEQYF
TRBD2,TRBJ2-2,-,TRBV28,TGTGCCAGCAGTCCCCCAAGAGTAGCGGGGCGCACCGGGGAGCTGTTTTTT,CASSPPRVAGRTGELFF
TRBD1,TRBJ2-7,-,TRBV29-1,TGCAGCGTTGAAGAGGGACAGGGAGTCCACGAGCAGTACTTC,CSVEEGQGVHEQYF
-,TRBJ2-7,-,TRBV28,TGTGCCAGCAGTCCCCCGGCCTACGAGCAGTACTTC,CASSPPAYEQYF
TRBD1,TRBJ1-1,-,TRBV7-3,TGTGCCAGCAGCATTCCGGGACAGCTTACTGAAGCTTTCTTT,CASSIPGQLTEAFF
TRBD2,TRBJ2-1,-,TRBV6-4,TGTGCCAGCAGTGTGGCGGGAGGGAGGAGCAATGAGCAGTTCTTC,CASSVAGGRSNEQFF
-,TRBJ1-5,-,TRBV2,TGTGCCAGCAGTGAGACGCAGGGGACAAATCAGCCCCAGCATTTT,CASSETQGTNQPQHF
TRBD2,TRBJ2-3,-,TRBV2,TGTGCCGGGAGAGCGGGAGTCAGCACAGATACGCAGTATTTT,CAGRAGVSTDTQYF